The clone carrying this T cell receptor beta chain has a handful of counts. Its cognate antigen is unknown. TCRdb's table, derived via immunoSEQ multiplex PCR, lists solely in-frame clones and lacks some. The sample lists more than 9,500 clones, about 81% occurring once. These data come from a study of cytotoxic CD8 clonotypes in ibrutinib-treated CLL. Study at large: Responses: approximately 25 partial, 2 complete; after median roughly 68 months, roughly 14 stayed remitted, approximately twelve progressed.

Overall study findings and caveats: Before falling back toward baseline at progression, clonality had risen at the time of ibrutinib response. With treatment, public clonotypes, which were uncommon, either contracted or remained stable.

This sample comprised PBMCs, obtained at disease progression, from a patient treated with ibrutinib. This TCR derives from a human donor with chronic lymphocytic leukemia.

The CDR3, as DNA: TGTGCCAGCACCAACCAAGAGACCCAGTACTTC. Encoded protein: CASTNQETQYF. V gene TRBV7-9 combines with J gene TRBJ2-5; D is uncertain. Germline V CDR1 and CDR2: SEHNR, FQNEAQ (reference sequence). Trimming cost V 7 bases and J 0 bases, with 3 bases left between them. There are 11 residues in the CDR3.